A single TCR beta chain is shown here with its context. The data are from a study of blood T cell repertoires in COVID-19. About the study: PBMCs, B-cell-depleted T cells, or T cells provided the cDNA or gDNA that made up the material.

Some clones are missing from TCRdb's copy, which holds only in-frame ones; the method was immunoSEQ multiplex PCR. This repertoire shows 140,000 to 150,000 clones, around three quarters found once; its top ten account for around 4.4%. Trimming shortened V by 2 bases and J by 1 base, and 10 bases separated the two germline ends. There are 15 residues in the CDR3. The germline V gene encodes CDR1 SGHRS and CDR2 YFSETQ. The gene calls are TRBV5-1 and TRBJ2-4; TRBD1 might be the D (6 bases). Sequences were obtained from peripheral blood. The receptor's source is a man in his fifties or sixties with acute or convalescent COVID-19. The chain's CDR3 is CASSFQDSAKNIQYF. CDR3 nucleotides: TGCGCCAGCAGCTTCCAGGACAGCGCCAAAAACATTCAGTACTTC.